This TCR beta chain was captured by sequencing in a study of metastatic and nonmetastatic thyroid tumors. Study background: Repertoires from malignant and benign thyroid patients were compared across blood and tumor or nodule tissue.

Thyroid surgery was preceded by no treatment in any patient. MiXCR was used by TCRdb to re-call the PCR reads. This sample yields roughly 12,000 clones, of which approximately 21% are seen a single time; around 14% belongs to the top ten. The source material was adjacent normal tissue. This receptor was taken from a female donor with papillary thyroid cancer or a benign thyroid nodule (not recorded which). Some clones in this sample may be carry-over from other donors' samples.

The CDR3 DNA reads as TGTGCCAGCAGTCCGGGGACAGGGGCCCGTTCCTACGAGCAGTACTTC. It translates to CASSPGTGARSYEQYF. The genes are TRBV12-3 or TRBV12-4 and TRBJ2-7, with TRBD1 matching 10 bases. V gave up 5 bases and J gave up 1 base; unmatched junction bases: 8. CDR3 size: 16 residues.